The 11 T cell receptor beta chains below were found in one sample sequenced in a study of T cells in localized non-small cell lung cancer. Only in-frame clones appear in the TCRdb table, and some are missing; sequencing was by immunoSEQ multiplex PCR. The profile shows 15,000 or so clones, 85% of them singletons. The sample consisted of peripheral blood, taken before any cancer treatment. The receptors stem from a male donor older than 55 with stage I lung adenocarcinoma.

This clone has just one count. This chain uses TRBV5-1 with TRBJ1-4; D ambiguous. Germline assignment: CDR1 SGHRS and CDR2 YFSETQ. The CDR3 sequence is 14 residues long. Trimming stripped 2 bases from V and 5 bases from J, with 10 bases between. As DNA, the CDR3 is TGCGCCAGCAGCTTCCAGCCTAGCAATGAAAAACTGTTTTTT. This encodes CASSFQPSNEKLFF.

V usage is TRBV5-1 and J usage is TRBJ2-3; TRBD1 agrees at 10 bases. Germline V gives CDR1 SGHRS, CDR2 YFSETQ. V dropped 4 bases and J dropped 2; count of bases not matched to a gene: 4. The CDR3 has 15 residues. The CDR3 DNA follows: TGCGCCAGCAGCCAGACAGGGGGCTACACAGATACGCAGTATTTT. Translation gives CASSQTGGYTDTQYF.

The chain recombines TRBV7-9 with TRBJ2-7, with 9 bases lining up with TRBD2. This CDR3 is 14 amino acids long. Unmatched junction bases numbered 4, after V lost 2 bases and J lost 5 bases. Germline V gene sequence: CDR1 SEHNR, CDR2 FQNEAQ (reference sequence). This chain's CDR3 is CASSLSSGSHEQYF. In nucleotides, the CDR3 is TGTGCCAGCAGCTTAAGTAGCGGGAGCCACGAGCAGTACTTC. Full variable domain (missing parts from reference TRBV7-9 and TRBJ2-7): DTGVSQNPRHKITKRGQNVTFRCDPISEHNRLYWYRQTLGQGPEFLTYFQNEAQLEKSRLLSDRFSAERPKGSFSTLEIQRTEQGDSAMYLCASSLSSGSHEQYFGPGTRLTVT.

V gene TRBV6-6 combines with J gene TRBJ2-3; perhaps TRBD2 as D (5 bases). Germline V gene data show CDR1 as MNHNY and CDR2 as SVGAGI (reference sequence). The CDR3 is 16 residues long. The ends were cut back, 6 bases at V and 2 bases at J, with 18 bases in the middle. CDR3 in amino acids: CASSQRRSSNTDTQYF. CDR3 DNA sequence: TGTGCCAGCAGCCAACGAAGATCTAGCAACACAGATACGCAGTATTTT.

V and J are TRBV6-5 and TRBJ2-3, with 7 bases that match TRBD2. This CDR3 contains 14 residues. Germline trimming cut 8 bases from V and 2 bases from J; bases unmatched to any gene: 7. CDR1 and CDR2 from the germline V gene are MNHEY and SVGAGI. CDR3 sequence (DNA): TGTGCCAGCCGGGTGACTAGCCCCACAGATACGCAGTATTTT. Its protein product is CASRVTSPTDTQYF.

The J gene is TRBJ2-7, the V gene TRBV4-3; D is possibly TRBD1 (6 bases). V shed 1 base and J shed 6 bases, with 10 bases lying between them. CDR1 is LGHNA, CDR2 YSLEER, per germline. The CDR3 runs to 13 residues. As DNA, the CDR3 is TGCGCCAGCAGCCAAGCCCAGGGGAGCGAGCAGTACTTC. Translation: CASSQAQGSEQYF.

This clone appeared a single time. The V call is TRBV11-3, the J call TRBJ2-3; a possible D gene is TRBD1 (6 bases). V was pared by 5 bases and J by 0 bases, with 18 bases between. From germline, CDR1 is SGHNT and CDR2 YENEEA. The CDR3 runs to 17 residues. CDR3 sequence reads: CASSKRTATASTDTQYF. CDR3 coding DNA: TGTGCCAGCAGCAAACGGACAGCCACCGCTAGCACAGATACGCAGTATTTT.

This chain links TRBV27 with TRBJ2-4; no clear D gene. Germline CDR1 MNHEY, CDR2 SMNVEV (reference sequence). The V end was cut by 3 bases, the J end by 5 bases, with 8 bases between. This CDR3 region has 13 residues. The CDR3 protein is CASSFSTENIQYF. The CDR3 nucleotides are TGTGCCAGCAGTTTCTCCACCGAAAACATTCAGTACTTC.

CDR3 region: CAWSAQGNQPQHF. The CDR3 DNA reads TGTGCCTGGAGTGCCCAGGGTAATCAGCCCCAGCATTTT. The V call is TRBV30, the J call TRBJ1-5; weak D call: TRBD1 (5 bases). This CDR3 spans 13 amino acids. CDR1 and CDR2 (germline): GTSNPN, SVGIG (reference sequence). The V and J ends lost 1 base and 4 bases respectively, with 8 bases between them.

The V and J genes are TRBV5-3 and TRBJ2-3; D assignment may be TRBD1 or TRBD2 (5 bases each). TRBV5-3 falls under the ORF class, with uncertain function. This CDR3 is 14 amino acids long. V lost 4 bases, J lost 6 bases, and 15 bases lay in between. The CDR3 loop is CARSREGRDDTQYF. DNA for the CDR3: TGTGCCAGAAGCCGAGAAGGACGGGACGATACGCAGTATTTT.

The rearrangement uses TRBV19 and TRBJ1-5; D ambiguous. Germline CDR1 is LNHDA and CDR2 is SQIVND (reference sequence). The CDR3 has 14 residues. V lost 3 bases and J 0 bases, leaving 6 bases between the germline ends. The CDR3 DNA follows: TGTGCCAGTAGTATTAGAGATAGCAATCAGCCCCAGCATTTT. Protein: CASSIRDSNQPQHF.